These T cell receptor beta chains were read from a single sample in a study of OX40 agonist ivuxolimab in advanced cancers. Clones were sequenced by immunoSEQ multiplex PCR, and TCRdb holds only the in-frame ones, with some missing. The sample consists of about 58,000 clones, over 65% of them appearing once. Here the sequenced sample was CD4+ or CD8+ T cells sorted from blood, taken in a trial of the OX40 agonist ivuxolimab. All receptors derive from an adult with an advanced solid tumor such as melanoma, head and neck, liver or kidney cancer. Both conserved end residues are part of each CDR3. Each record gives: J gene, V gene, clone size, D gene, CDR3 protein, CDR3 DNA. The D gene is left open where the match is weak. Clone size, where shown, is once, few, many, or a class for clones that have expanded.

TRBJ2-6 | TRBV5-4 | . | . | CASSSESSGANVLTF | TGTGCCAGCAGCTCGGAGAGCTCTGGGGCCAACGTCCTGACTTTC
TRBJ2-7 | TRBV11-3 | . | . | CASSKLAGTNPVEQYF | TGTGCCAGCAGCAAACTTGCCGGGACAAATCCAGTTGAGCAGTACTTC
TRBJ2-6 | TRBV7-2 | . | . | CASSLRGVAGANVLTF | TGTGCCAGCAGCTTAAGGGGCGTAGCTGGGGCCAACGTCCTGACTTTC
TRBJ1-5 | TRBV9 | . | . | CASGGQGNQPQHF | TGTGCCAGCGGGGGGCAGGGGAATCAGCCCCAGCATTTT
TRBJ2-7 | TRBV6-5 | . | . | CASSLTRGQTPEHF | TGTGCCAGCAGCTTAACTCGGGGACAAACCCCCGAGCACTTC
TRBJ1-1 | TRBV10-3 | . | . | CAISESGYTGLNTEAFF | TGTGCCATCAGTGAGTCGGGGTACACAGGGTTGAACACTGAAGCTTTCTTT
TRBJ2-5 | TRBV11-1 | . | TRBD2 | CASSSGTSGGGIQETQYF | TGTGCCAGCAGCTCCGGTACCTCGGGAGGGGGGATCCAAGAGACCCAGTACTTC
TRBJ2-7 | TRBV23-1 | . | . | CAQFLGVYEQYF | TGCGCTCAATTCCTAGGAGTATACGAGCAGTACTTC
TRBJ2-7 | TRBV7-2 | . | . | CASSLATSGPREQYF | TGTGCCAGCAGCTTAGCGACTAGTGGGCCCCGGGAGCAGTACTTC
TRBJ1-5 | TRBV6-1 | . | . | CASSGDFGLNNQPQHF | TGTGCCAGCAGTGGTGATTTTGGTCTCAACAATCAGCCCCAGCATTTT
TRBJ1-5 | TRBV7-8 | . | . | CASSFRVYQPQHF | TGTGCCAGCAGCTTTAGGGTATATCAGCCCCAGCATTTT
TRBJ1-5 | TRBV6-5 | . | . | CASSYSPGVHQPQHF | TGTGCCAGCAGTTACTCCCCAGGGGTCCATCAGCCCCAGCATTTT
TRBJ2-7 | TRBV11-2 | . | . | CASTPRDTYEQYF | TGTGCCAGCACGCCACGGGACACCTACGAGCAGTACTTC
TRBJ2-3 | TRBV27 | . | TRBD1 | CASSYRGGLIDTQYF | TGTGCCAGCAGTTACAGGGGCGGGTTAATAGATACGCAGTATTTT
TRBJ2-3 | TRBV5-1 | . | . | CASSPRLADTQYF | TGCGCCAGCAGCCCCCGACTAGCAGATACGCAGTATTTT
TRBJ1-3 | TRBV19 | . | . | CASSRTESSGNTIYF | TGTGCCAGTAGTAGAACAGAGAGCTCTGGAAACACCATATATTTT
TRBJ2-3 | TRBV2 | once | TRBD2 | CASSLSGVSTDTQYF | TGTGCCAGCAGTCTTAGCGGGGTTAGCACAGATACGCAGTATTTT
TRBJ2-5 | TRBV5-1 | . | . | CASSPGLEETQYF | TGCGCCAGCAGCCCGGGGCTTGAAGAGACCCAGTACTTC
TRBJ1-2 | TRBV28 | . | . | CASTTSGGELRGYTF | TGTGCCAGCACCACATCGGGGGGTGAACTTCGGGGCTACACCTTC
TRBJ2-7 | TRBV7-2 | many | . | CASSLGVRREQYF | TGTGCCAGCAGCTTAGGTGTCAGACGCGAGCAGTACTTC